This paragraph reports one T cell receptor beta chain. No antigen is known for it. Trimming stripped 3 bases from V and 2 bases from J, with 7 bases between. CDR3 size: 12 residues. Germline assignment: CDR1 DFQATT and CDR2 SNEGSKA (reference sequence). The sample is drawn from a study of T cell responses to AZD1222 COVID-19 vaccine. Findings of the study overall: Two AZD1222 doses significantly raised spike-specific TCR breadth and depth over controls.

The data were produced by immunoSEQ multiplex PCR, yet TCRdb's version contains in-frame clones alone and is incomplete. The sample has about 120,000 clones; 85% to 90% are singletons. This TCR was recovered from an adult in good health. Sequenced here: peripheral blood, sampled on day 0 of AZD1222 vaccination. The V gene is TRBV20-1, the J gene TRBJ1-1; D call uncertain. The CDR3 reads CSASQRNTEAFF. The CDR3 nucleotides are TGCAGTGCTAGTCAGCGAAACACTGAAGCTTTCTTT.